This passage covers 30 T cell receptor beta chains from one sample sequenced in a study of shared clonotypes between healthy human individuals. Naive CD8 isolation took CD45RO-negative cells positively selected for CCR7 and excluded terminally differentiated effector memory CD45RA+ cells. Sequenced by immunoSEQ multiplex PCR; TCRdb stores in-frame clones only, minus some. The data show around 2,000,000 clones, around 96% seen once. What was sequenced was naive CD8+ T cells sorted from blood. These receptors all come from a young man in good health.

The rearrangement uses TRBV28 and TRBJ1-5; 8 bases line up with TRBD1. With V trimmed by 4 bases and J by 2 bases, 4 bases remained unmatched. CDR3 length equals 15 residues. Germline assignment: CDR1 MDHEN and CDR2 SYDVKM. The CDR3 nucleotides are TGTGCCAGCAGTTCCAGGGGGCAGGGCAATCAGCCCCAGCATTTT. As protein: CASSSRGQGNQPQHF.

The gene calls are TRBV5-1 and TRBJ1-2, with TRBD1 as a possible D gene (5 bases). The CDR3 covers 14 residues. Trimming pared 0 bases from V and 6 bases from J, leaving 12 bases between. Per germline, CDR1 SGHRS and CDR2 YFSETQ. The CDR3 region has the DNA TGCGCCAGCAGCTTGGCTAACCCGGGGGATGGCTACACCTTC. Translating gives CASSLANPGDGYTF.

The CDR3 DNA reads as TGTGCCAGCAGTAACTCGGTTCTAGGGGACTACGAGCAGTACTTC. Translated: CASSNSVLGDYEQYF. This chain links TRBV28 with TRBJ2-7, with D perhaps matching TRBD1 (5 bases). The CDR3 loop spans 15 amino acids. V was shortened by 5 bases and J by 3 bases, with 17 bases between the two germline ends. CDR1 and CDR2 (germline): MDHEN, SYDVKM. Full variable domain (rest looked up from reference TRBV28 and TRBJ2-7): DVKVTQSSRYLVKRTGEKVFLECVQDMDHENMFWYRQDPGLGLRLIYFSYDVKMKEKGDIPEGYSVSREKKERFSLILESASTNQTSMYLCASSNSVLGDYEQYFGPGTRLTVT.

The genes are TRBV19 and TRBJ1-6; D gene ambiguous. Trimming pared 3 bases from V and 1 base from J, leaving 13 bases between. This CDR3 has 17 residues. Germline V lookup: CDR1 LNHDA, CDR2 SQIVND (reference sequence). The CDR3 is CASSMILLQSYNSPLHF. The DNA for the CDR3 is TGTGCCAGTAGTATGATTCTTTTGCAATCCTATAATTCACCCCTCCACTTT.

Points on this clone: Other DNA sequences within the sample encode an identical CDR3. The chain employs TRBV9 and TRBJ1-1; D unclear. The length of the CDR3 is 13 residues. The germline CDR1 and CDR2 sequences are SGDLS and YYNGEE. V gave up 3 bases and J gave up 4 bases, with 10 bases separating them. In nucleotides, the CDR3 is TGTGCCAGCAGCGCCGGACTGGGCACTGAAGCTTTCTTT. This gives the protein CASSAGLGTEAFF.

This clone occurred once. The chain employs TRBV2 and TRBJ1-6; D is unresolved. This CDR3 has 13 amino acids. Per germline, CDR1 SNHLY and CDR2 FYNNEI. V lost 6 bases, J lost 7 bases, and 10 bases lay in between. CDR3 nucleotides: TGTGCCAGCAGACTATTAATCAATTCACCCCTCCACTTT. This sequence encodes CASRLLINSPLHF.

This chain joins TRBV19 and TRBJ1-1, with D maybe TRBD1 (6 bases). Germline CDR1 reads LNHDA; CDR2 reads SQIVND (reference sequence). This CDR3 spans 14 amino acids. Trimming stripped 9 bases from V and 4 bases from J, with 18 bases between. The CDR3 region is CASIHRELGTEAFF. As DNA, the CDR3 is TGTGCCAGCATCCACAGGGAATTGGGCACTGAAGCTTTCTTT.

The CDR3 DNA sequence: TGCGCCAGCAGCGCCGGTGGGATCCATGAAAAACTGTTTTTT. Its translation: CASSAGGIHEKLFF. The chain joins TRBV5-1 to TRBJ1-4, with no clear D. The CDR3 runs to 14 residues. Trimming shortened V by 4 bases and J by 6 bases, and 13 bases separated the two germline ends. The V gene's germline CDR1 is SGHRS and CDR2 YFSETQ.

This clone occurred once. The rearrangement joins TRBV5-6 to TRBJ2-7; TRBD2 matches at 8 bases. This CDR3 is 16 amino acids long. J was trimmed by 0 bases and V by 1 base; bases with no gene match: 6. Germline CDR1 SGHDT, CDR2 YYEEEE. In nucleotides, the CDR3 is TGTGCCAGCAGCTTGTGGGAACTAGCGGACTCCTACGAGCAGTACTTC. Protein: CASSLWELADSYEQYF.

The V call is TRBV13, the J call TRBJ2-7; D is unresolved. Germline values: CDR1 PRHDT, CDR2 FYEKMQ (reference sequence). CDR3 size: 14 residues. Trimming shortened V by 5 bases and J by 2 bases, and 13 bases separated the two germline ends. In DNA, the CDR3 is TGTGCCAGCAGCCCGGGCCCAAACCCCTACGAGCAGTACTTC. This encodes CASSPGPNPYEQYF. The full variable domain, with the rest looked up from reference TRBV13 and TRBJ2-7, is AAGVIQSPRHLIKEKRETATLKCYPIPRHDTVYWYQQGPGQDPQFLISFYEKMQSDKGSIPDRFSAQQFSDYHSELNMSSLELGDSALYFCASSPGPNPYEQYFGPGTRLTVT.

The chain carries TRBV5-1 and TRBJ2-7; possibly TRBD1 for D (9 bases). CDR3 length: 16 amino acids. Trimming took off 3 bases at V and 1 base at J, with 17 bases between the two ends. From germline, CDR1 is SGHRS and CDR2 YFSETQ. CDR3 bases: TGCGCCAGCAGCTGGGGACAGGGACTAGGTTCCTACGAGCAGTACTTC. Its protein product is CASSWGQGLGSYEQYF.

On this clone itself: This sample includes further DNA sequences coding for the same CDR3. This chain uses TRBV6-5 with TRBJ2-7; D is unclear. The CDR3 length is 13 residues. With 2 bases removed from V and 3 bases from J, the gap between germline ends came to 8 bases. Germline V gene sequence: CDR1 MNHEY, CDR2 SVGAGI. CDR3 DNA: TGTGCCAGCAGTTACGGGTTGGGCTACGAGCAGTACTTC. This encodes CASSYGLGYEQYF.

The genes are TRBV6-5 and TRBJ2-5, with TRBD2 matching 7 bases. This CDR3 has 15 residues. V gave up 2 bases and J gave up 1 base; unmatched junction bases: 4. Germline lookup yields CDR1 MNHEY and CDR2 SVGAGI. CDR3 DNA sequence: TGTGCCAGCAGTTACCTAGCGGAGTTCCAAGAGACCCAGTACTTC. Translated: CASSYLAEFQETQYF.

V usage is TRBV30 and J usage is TRBJ2-1; 7 bases map to TRBD2. The germline V gene encodes CDR1 GTSNPN and CDR2 SVGIG (reference sequence). The CDR3 is made up of 15 amino acids. The junction had 16 bases not matched to a gene; V was cut back by 3 bases and J by 11 bases. The CDR3 nucleotides read TGTGCCTGGAGGGGCCAAGGGGAGCGGGACGTCAAGCAGTTCTTC. Protein sequence: CAWRGQGERDVKQFF.

A word on this clone: Other nucleotide sequences in the sample specify the same CDR3. The genes are TRBV9 and TRBJ2-7; TRBD2 might be the D (6 bases). The V end was cut by 0 bases, the J end by 2 bases, with 12 bases between. Germline loops: CDR1 SGDLS, CDR2 YYNGEE. CDR3 length: 15 amino acids. The chain's CDR3 is CASSVGGTATYEQYF. The CDR3 coding sequence is TGTGCCAGCAGCGTAGGCGGGACGGCTACCTACGAGCAGTACTTC.

To note about this clone: This CDR3 is also generated by other DNA sequences in the sample. The V call is TRBV19, the J call TRBJ2-5; 7 bases map to TRBD2. V lost 11 bases, J lost 5 bases, and 8 bases stayed unmatched. Germline loops: CDR1 LNHDA, CDR2 SQIVND (reference sequence). The CDR3 runs 12 residues. In DNA, the CDR3 is TGTGCCTCGTCTAGCGGTGGGGAGACCCAGTACTTC. This encodes CASSSGGETQYF.

V is TRBV9 and J is TRBJ1-4; D is uncertain. Germline assignment: CDR1 SGDLS and CDR2 YYNGEE. The CDR3 consists of 14 residues. Between the trimmed V and J ends, which lost 3 bases and 8 bases, there was a span of 14 bases. This chain's CDR3 is CASSGAPGGEKLFF. DNA of the CDR3: TGTGCCAGCAGCGGGGCTCCTGGAGGGGAAAAACTGTTTTTT.

Points on this clone: Within the sample, other DNA sequences also encode this same CDR3. The chain recombines TRBV6-5 with TRBJ1-5; D is unresolved. Trimming took off 5 bases at V and 1 base at J, with 6 bases between the two ends. The CDR3 has 13 residues. Per germline, CDR1 MNHEY and CDR2 SVGAGI. CDR3 bases: TGTGCCAGCAGTCAAGGGAGCAATCAGCCCCAGCATTTT. Its protein is CASSQGSNQPQHF.

About this clone itself: This CDR3 is also generated by other DNA sequences in the sample. The V and J genes are TRBV7-9 and TRBJ1-4; D unclear. The CDR3 length is 12 residues. V lost 4 bases and J lost 7, with 7 bases in between. Germline CDR1 and CDR2: SEHNR and FQNEAQ (reference sequence). CDR3 in amino acids: CASSSGGEKLFF. The CDR3 DNA reads as TGTGCCAGCAGCTCCGGCGGTGAAAAACTGTTTTTT.

This rearrangement joins TRBV6-1 to TRBJ2-5; 10 bases align to TRBD2. Germline trimming cut 3 bases from V and 1 base from J; bases unmatched to any gene: 8. Germline-derived CDR1 and CDR2 are MNHNS and SASEGT. The CDR3 extends over 17 amino acids. In nucleotides, the CDR3 is TGTGCCAGCAGTGACCCCCCAGCGGGGGGGCTCCAAGAGACCCAGTACTTC. This encodes CASSDPPAGGLQETQYF.

The chain employs TRBV13 and TRBJ1-4; TRBD1 agrees at 8 bases. This CDR3 comprises 16 residues. V lost 5 bases, J lost 5 bases, and 10 bases stayed unmatched. Per germline, CDR1 PRHDT and CDR2 FYEKMQ (reference sequence). The DNA for the CDR3 is TGTGCCAGCAGCGAAAGACTACAGGGGGGAAATGAAAAACTGTTTTTT. It encodes CASSERLQGGNEKLFF.

This chain connects TRBV6-1 to TRBJ2-1, with unresolved D. CDR3 length: 16 amino acids. Germline CDR1 is MNHNS and CDR2 is SASEGT. With 2 bases removed from V and 0 bases from J, the gap between germline ends came to 11 bases. The CDR3 sequence: CASSEPLTSSYNEQFF. Written as DNA, the CDR3 is TGTGCCAGCAGTGAACCCCTTACGAGCTCCTACAATGAGCAGTTCTTC.

This clone was counted once. The chain has TRBV7-8 and TRBJ2-7, with 13 bases identical to TRBD2. The germline CDR1 and CDR2 sequences are SGHVS and FQNEAQ. V trimming: 5 bases; J trimming: 3 bases; junction bases outside the gene matches: 13. CDR3 size: 18 residues. The CDR3 DNA reads TGTGCCAGCAGCCACGGACTAGCGGGAGCCCCCGTGATCTACGAGCAGTACTTC. This sequence encodes CASSHGLAGAPVIYEQYF.

The CDR3: CASSSEGLAGAYQETQYF. CDR3 coding DNA: TGTGCCAGCAGTTCAGAGGGACTAGCGGGGGCGTACCAAGAGACCCAGTACTTC. The chain couples TRBV13 to TRBJ2-5; 14 nucleotides agree with TRBD2. The germline CDR1 and CDR2 sequences are PRHDT and FYEKMQ (reference sequence). The J segment lost 0 bases and the V segment lost 6 bases, leaving 9 bases of the junction unmatched. This CDR3 comprises 18 residues.

This clone was counted a few times. In the same sample, other DNA sequences code for this CDR3. This chain joins TRBV30 and TRBJ2-2; D is ambiguous. Germline assignment: CDR1 GTSNPN and CDR2 SVGIG (reference sequence). V dropped 2 bases and J dropped 3 bases, with 4 bases sitting between them. The CDR3 runs 12 residues. The CDR3 sequence: CAWSSDTGELFF. The CDR3 DNA reads as TGTGCCTGGAGTTCGGACACCGGGGAGCTGTTTTTT.

The CDR3: CASSPQPDTEAFF. Here the CDR3 DNA reads TGTGCCAGCAGCCCCCAACCGGACACTGAAGCTTTCTTT. This chain uses TRBV7-9 with TRBJ1-1; D ambiguous. With 5 bases removed from V and 3 bases from J, the gap between germline ends came to 10 bases. Germline CDR1 SEHNR, CDR2 FQNEAQ (reference sequence). The CDR3 is made up of 13 amino acids.

With regard to this clone: This sample also contains other DNA sequences that code for the same CDR3. V gene TRBV7-9 combines with J gene TRBJ2-7, with 8 nucleotides matching TRBD1. This CDR3 has 15 residues. The V and J ends lost 5 bases and 0 bases, in that order; junction bases with no gene match: 6. Per germline, CDR1 SEHNR and CDR2 FQNEAQ (reference sequence). The CDR3 loop reads CASSPRTGSSYEQYF. The CDR3 bases are TGTGCCAGCAGCCCAAGGACAGGGTCCTCCTACGAGCAGTACTTC.

The chain uses TRBV28 and TRBJ1-6, with D unclear. Germline CDR1 reads MDHEN; CDR2 reads SYDVKM. The CDR3 has 15 residues. V lost 5 bases and J lost 13, with 21 bases in between. Here the CDR3 reads CASSPTDFSTRPLHF. The DNA of the CDR3 is TGTGCCAGCAGTCCAACGGACTTCAGTACCCGTCCCCTCCACTTT.

J is TRBJ2-2 and V is TRBV5-6; D is ambiguous. This CDR3 has 17 amino acids. V lost 1 base and J lost 4, with 17 bases in between. Germline assignment: CDR1 SGHDT and CDR2 YYEEEE. The CDR3 nucleotides are TGTGCCAGCAGCTTGCCCGATACCGGGCCGTCCACCGGGGAGCTGTTTTTT. Translation gives CASSLPDTGPSTGELFF. Variable domain in full (rest from reference TRBV5-6 and TRBJ2-2): DAGVTQSPTHLIKTRGQQVTLRCSPKSGHDTVSWYQQALGQGPQFIFQYYEEEERQRGNFPDRFSGHQFPNYSSELNVNALLLGDSALYLCASSLPDTGPSTGELFFGEGSRLTVL.

This chain connects TRBV9 to TRBJ2-1; TRBD2 matches 13 bases. After removal of 1 base from V and 7 bases from J, the junction contained 5 bases not matched to a gene. This CDR3 has 16 amino acids. CDR1 and CDR2 (germline): SGDLS, YYNGEE. The CDR3 spells CASSVRGTSGINEQFF. Here the CDR3 DNA reads TGTGCCAGCAGCGTAAGAGGGACTAGCGGGATTAATGAGCAGTTCTTC.